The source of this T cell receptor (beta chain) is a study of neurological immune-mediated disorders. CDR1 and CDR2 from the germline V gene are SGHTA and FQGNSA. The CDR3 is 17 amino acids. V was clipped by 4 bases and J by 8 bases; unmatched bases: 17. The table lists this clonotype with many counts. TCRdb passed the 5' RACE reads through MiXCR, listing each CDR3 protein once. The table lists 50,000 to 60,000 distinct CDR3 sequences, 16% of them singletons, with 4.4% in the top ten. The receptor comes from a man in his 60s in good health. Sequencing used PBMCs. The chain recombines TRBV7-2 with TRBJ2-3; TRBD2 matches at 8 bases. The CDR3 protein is CASSYPDSGKRLSTQYF. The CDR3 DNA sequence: TGTGCCAGCAGCTACCCGGATAGCGGGAAAAGATTGTCTACGCAGTATTTT.